This T cell receptor beta chain was identified in a study of T cells in Graves' hyperthyroidism and ophthalmopathy. Overall study: Sampling of peripheral blood happened at initial diagnosis, prior to any treatment.

Whole-study findings and limits: Separating ophthalmopathy from stable hyperthyroidism was achieved by a 13 V-J model. Blood held most thyroid clonotypes expanded above 0.001 frequency.

To note about this clonotype: The antigen remains undetermined. With a much larger clone just one base away, this may be a read error.

TCR beta CDR3 regions were amplified from RNA. During a first-round RT-PCR of the TCR CDR3, the HTBI primer set was used. TCRdb analysed the multiplex PCR reads with MiXCR anew, one entry per CDR3 protein. The sample carries approximately 600,000 distinct CDR3 sequences, less than 25% recorded once. Disease duration was under 3 months in the ophthalmopathy patients, who also had a Clinical Activity Score of at least 3 and a NOSPECS grade of at least 4. The clonotype comes from a man aged 30 to 45 with Graves' ophthalmopathy. Sequenced input: blood.

For the CDR3, the DNA is TGTGCCAGCAGGGAAGGGGAGACCCAGTACTTC. This sequence encodes CASREGETQYF. The V call is TRBV7-9, the J call TRBJ2-5, with D uncertain. V lost 6 bases, J lost 5 bases, and 7 bases lay in between. The length of the CDR3 is 11 residues. Germline V CDR1 and CDR2: SEHNR, FQNEAQ (reference sequence).